The TCR beta chain under discussion was sequenced for a study of tumor-infiltrating lymphocytes in primary liver carcinoma (dated by TCRdb to about 2017). For the wider study: Between November 2015 and early 2016, a few patients in China with histopathologically diagnosed primary liver carcinoma had their tumors surgically resected. Of the five patients (three men and two women, aged 30 to 69 years), four had hepatocellular carcinoma and one had combined HCC and intrahepatic cholangiocarcinoma. The five patients had tumors staged T1-T3 N0M0, with maximum diameters ranging from roughly 4 to 10 cm. Technical replicate repertoires showed high reproducibility, with mean shared-clone rates around 0.91 and correlation coefficients above 0.95. The study combined TCRbeta repertoire sequencing, expression microarrays and whole-exome sequencing across five regions of each liver tumor, with adjacent normal tissue and blood. TCRbeta repertoire sequencing covered about 35 specimens from 5 patients: about 25 tumor regions, 5 adjacent noncancerous liver tissues and 5 peripheral blood samples. Each sample produced roughly 3.5 to 7.13 million productive TCRbeta reads, and read depth showed no significant difference between tissue types.

The V and J ends are trimmed by 4 bases and 8 bases, leaving 6 bases between them. The germline V gene yields SQVTM for CDR1 and ANQGSEA for CDR2. The CDR3 goes from the cysteine to the phenylalanine over 10 residues. Just the 30-base CDR3 DNA is kept, in frame starting at base 1. Starting from 500 to 600 ng total RNA, TCRbeta-specific cDNA was produced by reverse transcription with a constant-region primer and ProtoScript II reverse transcriptase. Three nested multiplex PCR rounds, following a slightly modified ARM-PCR procedure, were used to build the TCRbeta libraries. Each of the first two PCR rounds ran for 9 to 11 cycles using multiplex TRBV1-TRBV30 forward primers together with a Cbeta reverse primer. Sample barcodes and Illumina adapters were added in a final 25-cycle PCR using Deep VentR polymerase. Before sequencing, amplicons between 200 and 500 bp were purified from gel using a QIAquick gel extraction kit. The TCRbeta amplicons were sequenced with 250-bp paired-end reads on an Illumina HiSeq 2500. The authors' analysis ran thus. Trimmomatic v0.33 was used to quality-trim the reads, and FLASH v1.2.11 was used to merge paired reads so that full CDR3 sequences could be recovered. V, D and J germline segments were assigned to the rearranged TCRbeta sequences by MiGEC v1.2.1b. Clonotype statistics and Shannon-Wiener diversity indices were calculated with VDJtools v1.0.0. Except for diversity analysis, only the 250 most abundant clonotypes of each sample were used in subsequent analyses to reduce sampling bias. TCRdb reanalyzed the raw reads on its own, using fastp at Q25 for trimming and MiXCR for clone calling, and kept in-frame beta chains. Duplicate CDR3 protein sequences are folded into a single record with the most common DNA and genes. The V and J calls were not made by the authors but by TCRdb's processing. The sample table records fewer than 400,000 distinct CDR3 sequences; 60% to 80% of these occur just once. The ten largest account for about 9.4% of the sample.

Blood RNA was extracted from unsorted whole blood with TRIzol reagent; germline DNA came from the DNeasy Blood & Tissue kit. At the time of sampling, the patients had chronic HBV infection and had not received any treatment. Before surgery, around 4.2 milliliters of peripheral blood were collected into K2EDTA tubes. As for this clonotype: Its antigen is still unknown. Qualities for individual bases were not recorded, and no much larger clone is one base off.

Broader findings and caveats from the paper: With just five patients in the study, the authors point out that the findings should be validated in a larger study. Because the samples were bulk and unsorted, CD4+ and CD8+ T cell repertoires could not be compared. Compared with blood, tumors had a significantly larger share of the repertoire taken up by the top 250 clones (p = 0.039). Repertoire overlap was higher between tumor regions (mean about 35%) than tumor-adjacent (approximately 17%) or tumor-blood (about 14%) pairs, consistent with antigen-driven expansion. Because sequencing covered only the TCR beta chain and unpaired alpha chains were not captured, true repertoire diversity is likely underestimated.

This receptor was obtained from a man in his forties or fifties with primary liver carcinoma and hepatitis B virus infection. Source material: peripheral blood. Recombination joined TRBV29-1 with TRBJ2-1, with the D gene not clear enough to name. The CDR3 region reads CSVVYYEQFF. The nucleotide sequence is given as TGCAGCGTTGTTTACTATGAGCAGTTCTTC.